Reported below is one T cell receptor (beta chain). Measured with immunoSEQ multiplex PCR; TCRdb has only the in-frame clones, and not every one. This sample has about 69,000 clones, with about four fifths found just once. The data were obtained in a study of control samples from healthy donors and cancer patients. Trimming removed 4 bases from V and 3 bases from J, with 14 bases in between. The CDR3 covers 15 residues. From germline, CDR1 is MGHRA and CDR2 YSYEKL. This clonotype was sampled from a woman aged 45 to 65 with lung cancer. The rearrangement links TRBV4-1 to TRBJ2-3; no reliable D call. The specimen was PBMCs. The CDR3: CASSLRPERTDTQYF. The DNA of the CDR3 is TGCGCCAGCAGCCTCCGCCCTGAAAGGACAGATACGCAGTATTTT.